This T cell receptor beta chain came from a study of OX40 agonist ivuxolimab in advanced cancers. This table comes from immunoSEQ multiplex PCR, and its TCRdb copy is limited to in-frame clones, with some not included. The data show some 70,000 clones, around 80% seen once. Germline V CDR1 and CDR2: SQVTM, ANQGSEA. The CDR3 sequence is 14 residues long. J gave up 4 bases and V 1 base, and 5 bases lay outside the gene matches. The sequence was collected from an adult with an advanced solid tumor such as melanoma, head and neck, liver or kidney cancer. The gene calls are TRBV29-1 and TRBJ1-2; 8 positions match TRBD1. The sequencing used CD4+ or CD8+ T cells sorted from blood, collected in a trial of the OX40 agonist ivuxolimab. CDR3 DNA sequence: TGCAGCGTTGAAGGGCCGGGACAGGTCTATGGCTACACCTTC. Amino acid sequence: CSVEGPGQVYGYTF.